This entry is about one T cell receptor (beta chain). Its antigen is not known. The data were produced by immunoSEQ multiplex PCR, yet TCRdb's version contains in-frame clones alone and is incomplete. The sample has 140,000 to 150,000 clones; about 91% are singletons. The record originates from a study of T cell responses to AZD1222 COVID-19 vaccine. Study summary: Investigators merged groups given second doses at roughly 4 or roughly 12 weeks.

General study results and limits: AZD1222 recipients seropositive at baseline numbered only five or six. Donors skewed white British and female; clonal diversity was possibly underestimated.

Trimming took off 3 bases at V and 2 bases at J, with 13 bases between the two ends. CDR1 and CDR2 (germline): LNHDA, SQIVND (reference sequence). The CDR3 has 15 amino acids. Sequences were derived from peripheral blood, sampled on day 0 of AZD1222 vaccination. The chain employs TRBV19 and TRBJ2-5, with a possible D match to TRBD1 (6 bases). The TCR sequence derives from an adult in good health. In DNA form, the CDR3 reads TGTGCCAGTAGTATCGGTGGGCAGGGGCAAGAGACCCAGTACTTC. Translation: CASSIGGQGQETQYF. The full variable domain, rest sourced from reference TRBV19 and TRBJ2-5, is DGGITQSPKYLFRKEGQNVTLSCEQNLNHDAMYWYRQDPGQGLRLIYYSQIVNDFQKGDIAEGYSVSREKKESFPLTVTSAQKNPTAFYLCASSIGGQGQETQYFGPGTRLLVL.